These 6 T cell receptor beta chains were sequenced from one sample in a study of Siglec-9 on CD8 T cells in melanoma. The table came from immunoSEQ multiplex PCR; TCRdb's copy has only in-frame clones and leaves some out. Of around 39,000 clones in the sample, approximately 83% were seen once. Material: Siglec-9- CD8+ T cells sorted from blood. Receptors originate from a human donor in good health.

The V gene is TRBV28, the J gene TRBJ2-7, with D perhaps matching TRBD2 (6 bases). Trimming took 5 bases from V and 0 from J, leaving 11 bases between them. CDR3 length equals 14 residues. Germline CDR1 is MDHEN and CDR2 is SYDVKM. CDR3 region: CASSSPGLSYEQYF. CDR3 sequence (DNA): TGTGCCAGCAGTAGCCCGGGACTCTCCTACGAGCAGTACTTC.

The gene calls are TRBV19 and TRBJ2-1; D is possibly TRBD1 or TRBD2 (6 bases each). Germline loops: CDR1 LNHDA, CDR2 SQIVND (reference sequence). The CDR3 spans 13 residues. V gave up 10 bases and J gave up 4 bases, with 14 bases separating them. Written as DNA, the CDR3 is TGTGCCACCCGGAGGGGGGCGTACAATGAGCAGTTCTTC. Encoded protein: CATRRGAYNEQFF.

This chain links TRBV7-6 with TRBJ1-1; 7 positions agree with TRBD1. The CDR3 loop spans 15 amino acids. The germline CDR1 and CDR2 sequences are SGHVS and FNYEAQ. V shed 1 base and J 4 bases; nucleotides not matched to a gene: 6. CDR3 protein: CASSLEDRASTEAFF. CDR3 nucleotides: TGTGCCAGCAGCTTAGAAGACAGGGCATCCACTGAAGCTTTCTTT.

The chain carries TRBV6-5 and TRBJ1-2; tentative D call: TRBD1 (5 bases). This CDR3 is built from 11 residues. Trimming stripped 2 bases from V and 8 bases from J, with 6 bases between. Germline assignment: CDR1 MNHEY and CDR2 SVGAGI. The CDR3 loop reads CASSYGDGYTF. Here the CDR3 DNA reads TGTGCCAGCAGTTACGGGGACGGCTACACCTTC.

CDR3 sequence reads: CASSLDKGRGYEQYF. The DNA of the CDR3 is TGTGCCAGCAGCTTAGATAAAGGCAGGGGCTACGAGCAGTACTTC. The chain recombines TRBV7-2 with TRBJ2-7; D is possibly TRBD1 (6 bases). Trimming removed 1 base from V and 3 bases from J, with 13 bases in between. The CDR3 runs 15 residues. CDR1 SGHTA and CDR2 FQGNSA come from the germline V gene.

The chain couples TRBV11-2 to TRBJ2-3; the D gene could be TRBD1 or TRBD2 (5 bases each). Between the trimmed V and J ends, which lost 0 bases and 2 bases, there was a span of 15 bases. CDR1 and CDR2 (germline): SGHAT, FQNNGV. The CDR3 consists of 17 residues. In DNA form, the CDR3 reads TGTGCCAGCAGCTTAGAGTCAGGGAGACCTATCACAGATACGCAGTATTTT. This sequence encodes CASSLESGRPITDTQYF. Full variable domain (remainder filled in from reference TRBV11-2 and TRBJ2-3): EAGVAQSPRYKIIEKRQSVAFWCNPISGHATLYWYQQILGQGPKLLIQFQNNGVVDDSQLPKDRFSAERLKGVDSTLKIQPAKLEDSAVYLCASSLESGRPITDTQYFGPGTRLTVL.